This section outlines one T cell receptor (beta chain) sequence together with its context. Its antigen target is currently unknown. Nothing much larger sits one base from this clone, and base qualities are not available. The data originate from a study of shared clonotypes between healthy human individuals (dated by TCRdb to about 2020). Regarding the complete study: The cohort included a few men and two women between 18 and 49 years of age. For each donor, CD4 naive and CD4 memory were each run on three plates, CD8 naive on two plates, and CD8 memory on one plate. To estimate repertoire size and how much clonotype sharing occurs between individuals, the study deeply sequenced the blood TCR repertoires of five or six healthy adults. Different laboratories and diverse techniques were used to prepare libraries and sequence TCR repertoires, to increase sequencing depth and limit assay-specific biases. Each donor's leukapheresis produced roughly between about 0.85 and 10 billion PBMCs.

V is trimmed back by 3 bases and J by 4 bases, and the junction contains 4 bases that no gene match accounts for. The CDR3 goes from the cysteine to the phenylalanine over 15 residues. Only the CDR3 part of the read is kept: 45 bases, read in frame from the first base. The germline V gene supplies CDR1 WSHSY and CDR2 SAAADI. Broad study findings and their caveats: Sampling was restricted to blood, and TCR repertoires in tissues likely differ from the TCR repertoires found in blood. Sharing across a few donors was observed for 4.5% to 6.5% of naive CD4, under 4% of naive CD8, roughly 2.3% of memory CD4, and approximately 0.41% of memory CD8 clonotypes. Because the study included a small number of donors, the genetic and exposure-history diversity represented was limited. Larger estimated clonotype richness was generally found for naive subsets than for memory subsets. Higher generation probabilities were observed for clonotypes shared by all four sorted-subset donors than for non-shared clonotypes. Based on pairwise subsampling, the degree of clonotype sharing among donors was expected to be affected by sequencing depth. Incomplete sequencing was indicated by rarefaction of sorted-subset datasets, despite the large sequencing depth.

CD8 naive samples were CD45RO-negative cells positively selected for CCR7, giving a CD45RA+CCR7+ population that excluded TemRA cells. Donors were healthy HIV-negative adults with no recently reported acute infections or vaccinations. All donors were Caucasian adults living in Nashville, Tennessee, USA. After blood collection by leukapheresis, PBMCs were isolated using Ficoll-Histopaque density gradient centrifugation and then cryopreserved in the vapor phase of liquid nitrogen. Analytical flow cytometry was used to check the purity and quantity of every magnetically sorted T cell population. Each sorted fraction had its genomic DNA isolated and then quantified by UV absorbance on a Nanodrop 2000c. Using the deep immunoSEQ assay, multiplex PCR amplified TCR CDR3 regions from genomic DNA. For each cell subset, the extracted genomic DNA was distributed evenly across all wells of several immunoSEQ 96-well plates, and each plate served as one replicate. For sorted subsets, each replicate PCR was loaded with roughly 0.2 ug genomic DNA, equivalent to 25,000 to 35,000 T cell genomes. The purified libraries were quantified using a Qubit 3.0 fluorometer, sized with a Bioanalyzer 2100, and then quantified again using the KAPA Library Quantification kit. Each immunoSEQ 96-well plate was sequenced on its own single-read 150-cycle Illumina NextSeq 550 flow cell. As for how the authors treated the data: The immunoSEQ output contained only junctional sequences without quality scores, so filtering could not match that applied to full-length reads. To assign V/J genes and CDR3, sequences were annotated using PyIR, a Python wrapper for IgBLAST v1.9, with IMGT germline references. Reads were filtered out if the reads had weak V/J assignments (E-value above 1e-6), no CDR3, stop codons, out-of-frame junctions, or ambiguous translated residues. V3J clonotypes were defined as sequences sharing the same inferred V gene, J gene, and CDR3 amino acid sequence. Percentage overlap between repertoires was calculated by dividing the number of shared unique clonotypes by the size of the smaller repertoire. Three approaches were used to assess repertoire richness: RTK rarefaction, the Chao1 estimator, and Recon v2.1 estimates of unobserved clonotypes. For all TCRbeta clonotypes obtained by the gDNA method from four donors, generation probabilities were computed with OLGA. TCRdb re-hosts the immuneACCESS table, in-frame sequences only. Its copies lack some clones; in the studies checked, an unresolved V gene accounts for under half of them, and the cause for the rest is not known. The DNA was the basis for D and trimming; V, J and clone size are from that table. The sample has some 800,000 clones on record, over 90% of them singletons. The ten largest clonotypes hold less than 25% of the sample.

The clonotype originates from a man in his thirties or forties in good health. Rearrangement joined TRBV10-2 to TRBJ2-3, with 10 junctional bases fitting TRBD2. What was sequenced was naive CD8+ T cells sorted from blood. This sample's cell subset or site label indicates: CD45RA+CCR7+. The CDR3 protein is CASSDPAGGPDTQYF. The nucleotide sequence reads TGCGCCAGCAGTGACCCAGCGGGAGGGCCAGATACGCAGTATTTT.